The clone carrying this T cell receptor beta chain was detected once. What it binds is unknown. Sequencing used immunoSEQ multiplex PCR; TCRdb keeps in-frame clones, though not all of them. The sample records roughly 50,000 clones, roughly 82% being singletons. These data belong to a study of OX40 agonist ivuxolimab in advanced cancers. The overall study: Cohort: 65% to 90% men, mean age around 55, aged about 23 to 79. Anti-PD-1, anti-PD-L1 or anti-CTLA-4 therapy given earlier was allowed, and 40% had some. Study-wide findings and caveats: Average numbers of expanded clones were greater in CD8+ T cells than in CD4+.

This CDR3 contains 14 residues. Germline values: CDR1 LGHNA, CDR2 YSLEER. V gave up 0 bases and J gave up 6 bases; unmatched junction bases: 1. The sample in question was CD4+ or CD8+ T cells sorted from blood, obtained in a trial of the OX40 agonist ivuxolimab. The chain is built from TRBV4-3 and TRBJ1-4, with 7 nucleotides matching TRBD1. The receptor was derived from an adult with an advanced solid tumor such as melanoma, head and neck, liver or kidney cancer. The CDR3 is CASSQDRGDEKLFF. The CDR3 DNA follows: TGCGCCAGCAGCCAAGACAGGGGGGATGAAAAACTGTTTTTT.